One sample yielded the 31 T cell receptor beta chains listed below, sequenced in a study of CD8 T cells in ankylosing spondylitis (dated by TCRdb to the late 2010s). Receptor libraries were prepared by 5' RACE. TCRdb lists the instrument as Illumina HiSeq 2500. TCRdb redid the processing of the public reads, applying fastp at Q25 and MiXCR, and retained in-frame beta chains. Entries are consolidated by CDR3 protein sequence, retaining the most common genes and DNA. For this sample the table gives around 330,000 distinct CDR3 sequences, of which around 10% were detected only once. About 10% of the sample comes from the top ten. The sequenced material came from blood, either unsorted or a sorted T cell fraction (not recorded which). These receptors originate from a female donor with ankylosing spondylitis or in good health (not recorded which).

This clonotype appeared many times. The chain is built from TRBV12-3 or TRBV12-4 and TRBJ2-1; 9 bases match TRBD2. The J segment lost 2 bases and the V segment lost 6 bases, leaving 2 bases of the junction unmatched. The CDR3 covers 14 residues. The CDR3 DNA follows: TGTGCCAGCAGACGACTAGCGGCCTACAATGAGCAGTTCTTC. As protein: CASRRLAAYNEQFF.

The sample holds many counts of this clonotype. The chain has TRBV5-1 and TRBJ1-5; D unresolved. Deletions cut 0 bases from V and 0 bases from J, with 10 bases between. Germline V gene lookup returns CDR1 SGHRS and CDR2 YFSETQ. The CDR3 sequence is 16 residues long. The CDR3 DNA sequence: TGCGCCAGCAGCTTGGCACCCCAGGATAGCAATCAGCCCCAGCATTTT. This codes for CASSLAPQDSNQPQHF. Using reference TRBV5-1 and TRBJ1-5 for the parts outside the CDR3, the full variable domain is KAGVTQTPRYLIKTRGQQVTLSCSPISGHRSVSWYQQTPGQGLQFLFEYFSETQRNKGNFPGRFSGRQFSNSRSEMNVSTLELGDSALYLCASSLAPQDSNQPQHFGDGTRLSIL.

This chain connects TRBV5-1 to TRBJ1-2; D is uncertain. The CDR3 contains 12 residues. Germline V gene data show CDR1 as SGHRS and CDR2 as YFSETQ. Deletions cut 5 bases from V and 7 bases from J, with 12 bases between. The CDR3: CASRNQAAGYTF. The DNA for the CDR3 is TGCGCCAGCAGGAACCAGGCAGCTGGCTACACCTTC.

This clonotype was seen repeatedly, ten times or more. The chain employs TRBV12-3 or TRBV12-4 and TRBJ2-3, with D perhaps TRBD1 (6 bases). The V end was cut by 8 bases, the J end by 0 bases, with 6 bases between. The CDR3 is 12 residues long. For the CDR3, the DNA is TGTGCCAGCGGACAGAGCACAGATACGCAGTATTTT. Translating it yields CASGQSTDTQYF.

The V and J genes are TRBV5-1 and TRBJ2-5; 7 bases line up with TRBD1. V lost 4 bases, J lost 3 bases, and 3 bases stayed unmatched. The germline V gene has CDR1 SGHRS and CDR2 YFSETQ. The CDR3 totals 13 residues. CDR3 loop: CASSITGEETQYF. In nucleotides, the CDR3 is TGCGCCAGCAGCATAACAGGGGAAGAGACCCAGTACTTC. Full variable domain (missing parts from reference TRBV5-1 and TRBJ2-5): KAGVTQTPRYLIKTRGQQVTLSCSPISGHRSVSWYQQTPGQGLQFLFEYFSETQRNKGNFPGRFSGRQFSNSRSEMNVSTLELGDSALYLCASSITGEETQYFGPGTRLLVL.

This clonotype occurred many times. The chain employs TRBV5-1 and TRBJ2-1; 8 positions match TRBD2. After removal of 0 bases from V and 10 bases from J, the junction contained 9 bases not matched to a gene. CDR1 and CDR2 (germline): SGHRS, YFSETQ. The CDR3 has 15 amino acids. This CDR3 reads CASSLAGLGSEEQFF. The DNA of the CDR3 is TGCGCCAGCAGCTTGGCGGGACTAGGGAGTGAAGAGCAGTTCTTC.

At least ten counts were recorded for this clonotype. The chain combines TRBV7-9 with TRBJ2-1; tentative D call: TRBD1 (6 bases). Trimming removed 4 bases from V and 2 bases from J, with 9 bases in between. Germline CDR1 is SEHNR and CDR2 is FQNEAQ (reference sequence). The CDR3 is 14 amino acids. The CDR3 bases are TGTGCCAGCAGCTCAGCAGGGGCCTACAATGAGCAGTTCTTC. Translated, it gives CASSSAGAYNEQFF.

This clonotype was counted many times. V usage is TRBV20-1 and J usage is TRBJ2-5; a possible D gene is TRBD2 (5 bases). V lost 1 base, J lost 1 base, and 10 bases lay in between. CDR3 length equals 14 residues. Per germline, CDR1 DFQATT and CDR2 SNEGSKA (reference sequence). The CDR3 region is CSARGGQLQETQYF. CDR3 nucleotide sequence: TGCAGTGCTAGAGGCGGGCAGCTCCAAGAGACCCAGTACTTC.

This chain connects TRBV7-9 to TRBJ2-5; D might be TRBD2 (6 bases). The CDR3 loop spans 13 amino acids. The germline CDR1 and CDR2 sequences are SEHNR and FQNEAQ (reference sequence). Deletions cut 1 base from V and 10 bases from J, with 13 bases between. CDR3 protein: CASSLEAGTFQYF. The CDR3 DNA reads as TGTGCCAGCAGCTTAGAGGCCGGGACTTTCCAGTACTTC.

The chain joins TRBV14 to TRBJ2-7; a possible D gene is TRBD2 (5 bases). CDR1 SGHDN and CDR2 FVKESK come from the germline V gene. The length of the CDR3 is 13 residues. Trimming removed 0 bases from V and 5 bases from J, with 8 bases in between. The CDR3 sequence: CASSQELRDEQYF. The CDR3 DNA reads as TGTGCCAGCAGCCAAGAATTGAGGGACGAGCAGTACTTC.

In this sample, this clonotype turned up many times. The chain links TRBV20-1 to TRBJ1-5; D not resolved. V lost 2 bases and J lost 3, with 8 bases in between. Germline assignment: CDR1 DFQATT and CDR2 SNEGSKA (reference sequence). The CDR3 consists of 13 residues. The CDR3 DNA is TGCAGTGCTAGAAAGTTTCTCAATCAGCCCCAGCATTTT. Translating it yields CSARKFLNQPQHF.

This clonotype was counted at least ten times. J is TRBJ2-2 and V is TRBV20-1, with 9 bases that match TRBD2. The germline gives CDR1 DFQATT, CDR2 SNEGSKA (reference sequence). The CDR3 has 16 residues. V trimming: 6 bases; J trimming: 7 bases; junction bases outside the gene matches: 15. The CDR3 DNA is TGCAGTGCGCAACTAACGGGACTAGCTTTAATCGGGGAGCTGTTTTTT. Residues: CSAQLTGLALIGELFF.

This clonotype was seen ten or more times. This rearrangement joins TRBV24-1 to TRBJ2-1; 10 nucleotides line up with TRBD2. Trimming cost V 5 bases and J 7 bases; bases outside gene matches: 10. The length of the CDR3 is 16 residues. The germline V gene encodes CDR1 KGHDR and CDR2 SFDVKD. The CDR3 DNA reads as TGTGCCACCAGTGCGGTAGCGGGAGGCCGGCAAAATGAGCAGTTCTTC. It is translated as CATSAVAGGRQNEQFF.

This clonotype was found many times. J is TRBJ2-5 and V is TRBV28; D is uncertain. Germline V gene lookup returns CDR1 MDHEN and CDR2 SYDVKM. The CDR3 consists of 14 residues. Trimming took 5 bases from V and 4 from J, leaving 14 bases between them. The CDR3 DNA reads as TGTGCCAGCAGTATCACAAGGGCCGGAGAGACCCAGTACTTC. It specifies CASSITRAGETQYF.

This clonotype has more than one count but fewer than ten. V usage is TRBV5-1 and J usage is TRBJ1-1; D is perhaps TRBD1 (5 bases). CDR1 is SGHRS, CDR2 YFSETQ, per germline. This CDR3 is 14 amino acids long. V lost 5 bases, J lost 1 base, and 12 bases lay in between. CDR3 in DNA: TGCGCCAGCAGGGTTGGGGCGGAGAACACTGAAGCTTTCTTT. This codes for CASRVGAENTEAFF.

In this sample, this clonotype turned up many times. The V gene is TRBV29-1, the J gene TRBJ2-7; no firm D call. Germline CDR1 and CDR2: SQVTM and ANQGSEA. The length of the CDR3 is 12 residues. Trimming stripped 3 bases from V and 0 bases from J, with 6 bases between. The CDR3 reads CSVEHGSYEQYF. The DNA of the CDR3 is TGCAGCGTTGAGCACGGCTCCTACGAGCAGTACTTC.

This clonotype came up once. A much bigger clone sits one base away, suggesting this may be a read error. The rearrangement joins TRBV25-1 to TRBJ2-1, with TRBD2 matching over 10 bases. CDR1 and CDR2 from the germline V gene are MGHDK and SYGVNS. V gave up 9 bases and J gave up 7 bases; unmatched junction bases: 6. The CDR3 contains 13 residues. The DNA of the CDR3 is TGTGCCAGAACTGGACTAGCGGCAAATGAGCAGTTCTTC. Amino acids: CARTGLAANEQFF. The whole variable domain, remainder taken from reference TRBV25-1 and TRBJ2-1, is EADIYQTPRYLVIGTGKKITLECSQTMGHDKMYWYQQDPGMELHLIHYSYGVNSTEKGDLSSESTVSRIRTEHFPLTLESARPSHTSQYLCARTGLAANEQFFGPGTRLTVL.

This clonotype has ten or more counts. The gene calls are TRBV7-9 and TRBJ2-1; D possibly uses TRBD1 or TRBD2 (6 bases each). Germline V lookup: CDR1 SEHNR, CDR2 FQNEAQ (reference sequence). The CDR3 is 15 residues long. The V end was cut by 4 bases, the J end by 10 bases, with 20 bases between. CDR3 region: CASSSSTGWREEQFF. The CDR3 DNA reads as TGTGCCAGCAGCTCCTCGACAGGCTGGAGGGAGGAGCAGTTCTTC.

This clonotype was counted ten times or more. The chain links TRBV6-5 to TRBJ2-7; TRBD1 is a possible D gene (5 bases). Trimming took 2 bases from V and 2 from J, leaving 13 bases between them. The CDR3 runs 15 residues. CDR1 and CDR2 from the germline V gene are MNHEY and SVGAGI. The CDR3 is CASSYRGSSTYEQYF. CDR3 nucleotides: TGTGCCAGCAGTTACAGGGGATCGAGTACCTACGAGCAGTACTTC.

This clonotype was seen many times. The chain couples TRBV28 to TRBJ1-1, with D uncertain. CDR1 MDHEN and CDR2 SYDVKM come from the germline V gene. The CDR3 runs to 14 residues. V lost 3 bases and J 0 bases, leaving 8 bases between the germline ends. The CDR3 loop is CASSFKQVNTEAFF. In DNA, the CDR3 is TGTGCCAGCAGTTTTAAGCAGGTGAACACTGAAGCTTTCTTT.

This clonotype appeared many times. The chain employs TRBV7-6 and TRBJ2-7; D is perhaps TRBD1 or TRBD2 (5 bases each). Germline assignment: CDR1 SGHVS and CDR2 FNYEAQ. V lost 1 base to trimming and J lost 3 bases, with 10 bases between them. This CDR3 comprises 14 residues. The DNA for the CDR3 is TGTGCCAGCAGCTTAGGAGGGGCTTACTACGAGCAGTACTTC. Its translation: CASSLGGAYYEQYF.

The chain is built from TRBV27 and TRBJ2-7; D unclear. Trimming took off 2 bases at V and 2 bases at J, with 13 bases between the two ends. Germline V gene sequence: CDR1 MNHEY, CDR2 SMNVEV (reference sequence). The CDR3 length is 15 residues. The CDR3 reads CASSLKGSSPYEQYF. CDR3 DNA sequence: TGTGCCAGCAGTTTAAAGGGCTCCAGCCCCTACGAGCAGTACTTC.

This clonotype was seen many times. J is TRBJ2-7 and V is TRBV12-3 or TRBV12-4, with no clear D. This CDR3 has 11 residues. V lost 5 bases and J 3 bases, leaving 5 bases between the germline ends. CDR3 amino acids: CASSERYEQYF. CDR3 DNA: TGTGCCAGCAGTGAGCGCTACGAGCAGTACTTC.

This clonotype turned up a few times. This chain uses TRBV28 with TRBJ1-1; D is perhaps TRBD1 (5 bases). The CDR3 is 14 residues long. Germline CDR1 reads MDHEN; CDR2 reads SYDVKM. The V and J ends lost 8 bases and 1 base respectively, with 14 bases between them. The CDR3 sequence: CASGTTGPNTEAFF. In DNA form, the CDR3 reads TGTGCCAGCGGAACTACGGGGCCGAACACTGAAGCTTTCTTT.

To note about this clonotype: This clone may be a read error of a much larger clone one base away. The V call is TRBV9, the J call TRBJ2-3, with 12 bases fitting TRBD2. This CDR3 spans 14 amino acids. Germline V CDR1 and CDR2: SGDLS, YYNGEE. CDR3 sequence reads: CAGSDGLAGRGEYF. The CDR3 DNA sequence: TGTGCCGGCAGCGATGGACTAGCGGGAAGAGGAGAGTATTTT.

V usage is TRBV3-1 and J usage is TRBJ1-1; D not resolved. Germline V lookup: CDR1 LGHDT, CDR2 YNNKEL (reference sequence). The CDR3 contains 13 residues. V lost 5 bases and J lost 4, with 11 bases in between. The CDR3 loop reads CASSAAGFTEAFF. The CDR3 DNA reads TGTGCCAGCAGCGCCGCTGGGTTCACTGAAGCTTTCTTT. The whole variable domain, remainder taken from reference TRBV3-1 and TRBJ1-1, is DTAVSQTPKYLVTQMGNDKSIKCEQNLGHDTMYWYKQDSKKFLKIMFSYNNKELIINETVPNRFSPKSPDKAHLNLHINSLELGDSAVYFCASSAAGFTEAFFGQGTRLTVV.

This clonotype was detected ten times or more. The chain carries TRBV4-2 and TRBJ2-1; D may be TRBD1 or TRBD2 (7 bases each). The CDR3 extends over 17 amino acids. Germline assignment: CDR1 LGHNA and CDR2 YNFKEQ. V lost 2 bases, J lost 10 bases, and 24 bases lay in between. CDR3 sequence: CASSQPFLASGGGEQFF. DNA of the CDR3: TGTGCCAGCAGCCAACCCTTTCTAGCGTCAGGGGGGGGAGAGCAGTTCTTC.

Ten or more counts support this clonotype. This rearrangement joins TRBV12-3 or TRBV12-4 to TRBJ2-7; D ambiguous. The CDR3 length is 13 residues. Trimming took off 2 bases at V and 2 bases at J, with 7 bases between the two ends. CDR3 residues: CASSLQETYEQYF. The CDR3, as DNA: TGTGCCAGCAGTTTACAGGAGACCTACGAGCAGTACTTC.

This clonotype was seen many times. This rearrangement joins TRBV5-1 to TRBJ2-3, with D possibly being TRBD2 (6 bases). V lost 2 bases to trimming and J lost 0 bases, with 13 bases between them. Germline V gene data show CDR1 as SGHRS and CDR2 as YFSETQ. CDR3 size: 16 residues. The DNA of the CDR3 is TGCGCCAGCAGCTTATTCGGGGGATCTAGCACAGATACGCAGTATTTT. This codes for CASSLFGGSSTDTQYF.

This clonotype was picked up many times. The V gene is TRBV29-1, the J gene TRBJ1-5, with 7 bases matching TRBD1. J lost 1 base, V lost 6 bases, and 3 bases had no gene match. The germline gives CDR1 SQVTM, CDR2 ANQGSEA. The CDR3 has 13 residues. The CDR3 coding sequence is TGCAGCGTCTCGGGACAGAGCAATCAGCCCCAGCATTTT. Translated: CSVSGQSNQPQHF.

This clonotype was detected only a few times. The rearrangement joins TRBV15 to TRBJ1-1; D is unresolved. The CDR3 is made up of 14 amino acids. Trimming removed 8 bases from V and 0 bases from J, with 13 bases in between. CDR1 is LNHNV and CDR2 is YYDKDF in the germline V gene (reference sequence). The CDR3 DNA sequence: TGTGCCACCGGGGAAGAGGCCATGAACACTGAAGCTTTCTTT. Residues: CATGEEAMNTEAFF.